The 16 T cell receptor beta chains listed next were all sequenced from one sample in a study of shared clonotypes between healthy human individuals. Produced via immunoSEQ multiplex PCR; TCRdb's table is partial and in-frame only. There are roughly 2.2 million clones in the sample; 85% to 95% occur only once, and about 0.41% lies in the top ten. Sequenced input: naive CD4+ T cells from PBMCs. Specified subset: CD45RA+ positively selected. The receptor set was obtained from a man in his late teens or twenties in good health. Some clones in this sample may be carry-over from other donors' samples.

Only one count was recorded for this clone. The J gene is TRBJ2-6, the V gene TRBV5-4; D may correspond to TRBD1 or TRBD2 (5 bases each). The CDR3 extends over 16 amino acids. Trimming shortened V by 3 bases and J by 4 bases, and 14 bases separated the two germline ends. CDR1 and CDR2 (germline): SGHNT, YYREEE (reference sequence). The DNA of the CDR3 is TGTGCCAGCAGCTCCCCTTTGAGGGACGGGGCCAACGTCCTGACTTTC. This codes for CASSSPLRDGANVLTF.

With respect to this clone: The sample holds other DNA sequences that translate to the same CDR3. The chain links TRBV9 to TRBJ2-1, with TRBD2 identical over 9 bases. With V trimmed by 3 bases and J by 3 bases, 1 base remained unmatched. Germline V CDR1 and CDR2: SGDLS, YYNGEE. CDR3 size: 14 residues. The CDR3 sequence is CASSATSGYNEQFF. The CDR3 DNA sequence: TGTGCCAGCAGCGCGACTAGCGGCTACAATGAGCAGTTCTTC.

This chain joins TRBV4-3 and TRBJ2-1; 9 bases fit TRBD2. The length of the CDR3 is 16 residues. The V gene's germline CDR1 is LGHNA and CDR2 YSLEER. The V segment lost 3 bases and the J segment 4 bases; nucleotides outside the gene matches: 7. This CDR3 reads CASSQIAGESYNEQFF. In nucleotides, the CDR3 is TGCGCCAGCAGCCAGATAGCGGGAGAGAGTTACAATGAGCAGTTCTTC.

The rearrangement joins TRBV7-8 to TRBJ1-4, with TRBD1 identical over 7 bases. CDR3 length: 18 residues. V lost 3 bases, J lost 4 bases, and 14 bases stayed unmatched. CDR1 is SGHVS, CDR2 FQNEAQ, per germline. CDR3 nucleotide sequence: TGTGCCAGCAGCTTTAGACCCATGACAGGGCTTAATAATGAAAAACTGTTTTTT. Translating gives CASSFRPMTGLNNEKLFF.

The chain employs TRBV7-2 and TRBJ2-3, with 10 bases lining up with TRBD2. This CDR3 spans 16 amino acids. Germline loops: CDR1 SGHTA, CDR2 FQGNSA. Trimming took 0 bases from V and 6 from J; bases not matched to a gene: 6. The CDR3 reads CASSLAPSGSADTQYF. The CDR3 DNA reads TGTGCCAGCAGCTTAGCGCCTAGCGGGAGCGCCGATACGCAGTATTTT.

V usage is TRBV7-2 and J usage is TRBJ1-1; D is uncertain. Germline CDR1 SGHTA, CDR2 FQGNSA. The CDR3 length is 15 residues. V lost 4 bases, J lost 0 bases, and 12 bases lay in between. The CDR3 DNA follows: TGTGCCAGCAGCTCCGAACTGAACATGAACACTGAAGCTTTCTTT. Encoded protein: CASSSELNMNTEAFF.

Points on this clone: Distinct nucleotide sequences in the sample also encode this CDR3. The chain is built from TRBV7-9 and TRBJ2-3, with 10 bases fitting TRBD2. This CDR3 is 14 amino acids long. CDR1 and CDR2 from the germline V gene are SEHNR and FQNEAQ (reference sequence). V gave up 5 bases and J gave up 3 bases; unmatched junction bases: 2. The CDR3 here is CASSRTSGTDTQYF. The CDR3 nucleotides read TGTGCCAGCAGCCGGACTAGCGGAACAGATACGCAGTATTTT.

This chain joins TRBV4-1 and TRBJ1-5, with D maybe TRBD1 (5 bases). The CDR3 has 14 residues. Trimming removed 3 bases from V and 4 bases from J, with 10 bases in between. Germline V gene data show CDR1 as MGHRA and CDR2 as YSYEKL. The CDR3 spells CASSHGGVNQPQHF. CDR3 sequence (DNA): TGCGCCAGCAGCCATGGGGGGGTAAATCAGCCCCAGCATTTT.

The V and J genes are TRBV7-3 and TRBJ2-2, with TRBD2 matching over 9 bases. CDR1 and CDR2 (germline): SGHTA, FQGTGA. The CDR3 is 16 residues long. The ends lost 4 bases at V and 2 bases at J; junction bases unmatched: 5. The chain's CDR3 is CASSSQLAGNTGELFF. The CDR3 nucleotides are TGTGCCAGCAGCTCACAACTAGCGGGCAACACCGGGGAGCTGTTTTTT.

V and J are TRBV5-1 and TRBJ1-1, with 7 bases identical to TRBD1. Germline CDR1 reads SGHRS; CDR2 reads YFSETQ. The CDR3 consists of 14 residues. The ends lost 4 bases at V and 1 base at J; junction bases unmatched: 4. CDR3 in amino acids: CASSTGQSNTEAFF. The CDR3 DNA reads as TGCGCCAGCAGCACGGGACAGTCGAACACTGAAGCTTTCTTT. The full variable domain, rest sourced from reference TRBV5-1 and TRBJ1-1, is KAGVTQTPRYLIKTRGQQVTLSCSPISGHRSVSWYQQTPGQGLQFLFEYFSETQRNKGNFPGRFSGRQFSNSRSEMNVSTLELGDSALYLCASSTGQSNTEAFFGQGTRLTVV.

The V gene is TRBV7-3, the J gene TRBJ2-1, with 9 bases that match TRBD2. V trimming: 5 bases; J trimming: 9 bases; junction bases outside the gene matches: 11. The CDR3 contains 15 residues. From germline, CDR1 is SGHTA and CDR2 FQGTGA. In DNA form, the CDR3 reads TGTGCCAGCAGCGAGAGTAGCGGGAGAAGCGTTGAGCAGTTCTTC. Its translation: CASSESSGRSVEQFF. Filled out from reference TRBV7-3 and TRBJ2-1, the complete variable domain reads GAGVSQTPSNKVTEKGKYVELRCDPISGHTALYWYRQSLGQGPEFLIYFQGTGAADDSGLPNDRFFAVRPEGSVSTLKIQRTERGDSAVYLCASSESSGRSVEQFFGPGTRLTVL.

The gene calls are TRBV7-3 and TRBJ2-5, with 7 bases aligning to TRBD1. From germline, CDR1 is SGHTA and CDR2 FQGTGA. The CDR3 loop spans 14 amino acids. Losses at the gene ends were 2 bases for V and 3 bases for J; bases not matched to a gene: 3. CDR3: CASSLSGGKETQYF. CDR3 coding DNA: TGTGCCAGCAGCTTATCAGGGGGAAAAGAGACCCAGTACTTC.

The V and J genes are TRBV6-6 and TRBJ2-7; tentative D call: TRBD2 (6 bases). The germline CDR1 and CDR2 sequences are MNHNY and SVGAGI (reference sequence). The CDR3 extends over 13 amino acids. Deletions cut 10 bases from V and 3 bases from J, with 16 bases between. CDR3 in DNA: TGTGCCACCCACCGGGACTCCAGCTACGAGCAGTACTTC. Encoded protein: CATHRDSSYEQYF.

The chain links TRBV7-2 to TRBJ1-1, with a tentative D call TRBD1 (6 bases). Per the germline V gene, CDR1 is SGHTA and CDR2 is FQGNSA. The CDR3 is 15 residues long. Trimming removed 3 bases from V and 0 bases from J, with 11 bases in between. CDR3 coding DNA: TGTGCCAGCAGCTTTACAGGGATTTTGAACACTGAAGCTTTCTTT. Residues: CASSFTGILNTEAFF.

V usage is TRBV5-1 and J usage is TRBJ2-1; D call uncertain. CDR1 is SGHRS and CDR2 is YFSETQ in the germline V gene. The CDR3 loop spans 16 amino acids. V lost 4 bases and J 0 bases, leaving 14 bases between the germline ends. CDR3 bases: TGCGCCAGCAGCCAACCCCAGCTAGGCTCCTACAATGAGCAGTTCTTC. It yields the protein CASSQPQLGSYNEQFF.

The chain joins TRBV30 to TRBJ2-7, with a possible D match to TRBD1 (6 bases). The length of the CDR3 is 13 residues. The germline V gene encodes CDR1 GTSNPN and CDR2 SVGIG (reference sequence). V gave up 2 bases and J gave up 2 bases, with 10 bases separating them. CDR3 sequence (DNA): TGTGCCTGGAGTCGCCCAGGGGCCTACGAGCAGTACTTC. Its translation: CAWSRPGAYEQYF. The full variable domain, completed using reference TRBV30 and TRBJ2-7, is SQTIHQWPATLVQPVGSPLSLECTVEGTSNPNLYWYRQAAGRGLQLLFYSVGIGQISSEVPQNLSASRPQDRQFILSSKKLLLSDSGFYLCAWSRPGAYEQYFGPGTRLTVT.